This TCR beta chain was sequenced during a study of blood T cells in healthy people across ages (dated by TCRdb to between 2015 and 2017). Study-level background: Template switching captured roughly one uniquely barcoded TCR beta cDNA molecule per two T cells in model experiments. Age-related changes in TCR beta repertoire diversity were measured in the study by deep sequencing normalized with unique cDNA molecular identifiers. The donors were split into four age groups: young (average 16 years), middle-aged (39), aged (about 62) and long-lived (under 90). The study analyzed two additional independent replicas of 1 million unique cDNA reads from the same blood draw for two donors, one aged 18 to 29 and one aged 80 or older.

Study-wide conclusions, independent of this receptor: As age increased, observed TCR beta diversity per million T cells dropped in a roughly linear way, and a significant reduction was already evident by age about 40. Since profiling was done on bulk unsorted PBMCs, naive and antigen-experienced compartments could not be conclusively compared. A strong correlation was found between observed TCR beta diversity and the percentage of naive T cells measured by flow cytometry. Compared with the aged group, the long-lived group had more naive CD4+ T cells, fewer expanded clones and increased TCR diversity, suggesting age selection. Total diversity estimates from one million sequenced T cells were considered lower bounds and underestimates. Donor CMV infection status was unknown, potentially confounding age-related changes in expanded clonotypes.

Counted from cysteine to phenylalanine, this CDR3 has 14 amino acids. Only CDR3 DNA remains: 42 bases, in frame from the first base. Clipping removes 6 bases from V and 5 bases from J, with 10 as the unmatched junction base count. In the case of this clonotype: Its antigen is not yet known. Base qualities are not provided; no much larger clone lies one nucleotide away.

Donors were a few dozen systemically healthy Caucasian individuals from Russia aged roughly 6 to 100 years. Approximately 10 milliliters of peripheral blood were collected from each donor into EDTA-treated Vacutainer tubes. Ficoll-Paque density-gradient centrifugation was used to isolate PBMCs, with at least 7 million per sample. Total RNA was extracted from PBMCs with Trizol reagent, with at least 5.5 micrograms obtained per sample. For every donor, flow cytometry on a PBMC aliquot measured the percentage of naive CD45RAhigh/CD27high T cells. To prepare the library, 5' RACE was applied. Sequencing was performed on an Illumina HiSeq 2500. A second PCR of 7 to 11 cycles was performed with a sample-barcoded 5' primer and a J-beta primer mix. A template-switch 5' adaptor carrying 12 random nucleotides introduced a unique molecular identifier onto each TCR beta cDNA molecule. Each sample yielded at least 2.5 million CDR3-containing paired-end reads. The Mint cDNA synthesis kit, primed by a TRBC-specific oligonucleotide, was used to synthesize first-strand cDNA from all RNA. Following uracil-DNA glycosylase treatment, a first 18-cycle PCR with universal primers M1SS and BC2_uni_R was performed on all cDNA. The original methods were these. For normalization, 1 million high-quality reads were randomly selected from each sample, with every read carrying a distinct molecular identifier. Reads with shared molecular identifiers were discarded instead of being binned into consensus sequences. MiTCR, set to a Q25 quality threshold and the strictest error-elimination algorithm, was used for CDR3 identification, clonotype clustering and error correction. Lower-bound total TCR beta diversity was estimated with a nonparametric unseen species model using Euler transformation. The public reads were reprocessed in TCRdb via fastp at Q25 and MiXCR, keeping in-frame beta chains. CDR3 protein sequences are deduplicated, and each keeps its most common genes and DNA. The V and J calls reflect TCRdb's pipeline rather than the authors' work. For this sample the table gives some 850,000 distinct CDR3 sequences, of which more than 25% were detected only once. About 3% of the sample is taken by the ten largest.

These data also featured in a second study, about T cells of mothers and their children. As the second study states: Nine systemically healthy Caucasian individuals, comprising three mothers and their six children, were included as donors. cDNA synthesis consumed the entire amount of extracted RNA, loaded at approximately 1.5 ug RNA in each 15 ul reaction. Sample barcodes and 2-4 random nucleotides were added via the M1S primer in the second PCR. Over 8 million TCR beta CDR3 reads came from each mother, compared with several million reads from each child. In both related and unrelated pairs, thymic selection shapes the output of TCR recombination in a similar way, with inherited differences having only a minor effect. Normalized repertoire overlap in related mother-child pairs was always slightly higher than in unrelated mother-child pairs, but the difference was never significant. Persistent microchimeric T cell clones were not detected, at a sensitivity of 85 to 100 clones per million clonotypes. Deep NGS was used in the study to compare the TCR beta repertoires of mothers and children and to look for features that separate related mother-child pairs from unrelated individuals. On average, the children were around 11 +/- 4 years old, while the mothers were approximately 40 +/- 4 years old. After adapter ligation with NEBNext reagents, the libraries were sequenced on Illumina HiSeq 2000 with 100+100 nt paired-end reads. To prevent cross-contamination, the mother and child libraries were prepared a month apart and were sequenced in separate runs. Between roughly 450,000 and 2,000,000 distinct TCR beta clonotypes were identified per donor. Naive TCR beta clonotypes were estimated from low-frequency clonotypes matched to each donor's FACS-determined naive share, without sorting.

The sample was blood. The clonotype was recovered from a boy between 10 and 17 years old in good health. Recombination linked TRBV12-3 or TRBV12-4 to TRBJ2-7; 7 junctional bases match TRBD2. The DNA reads TGTGCCAGCAGACACGTGGGGGGGAGGCACGAGCAGTACTTC. The translation is CASRHVGGRHEQYF.